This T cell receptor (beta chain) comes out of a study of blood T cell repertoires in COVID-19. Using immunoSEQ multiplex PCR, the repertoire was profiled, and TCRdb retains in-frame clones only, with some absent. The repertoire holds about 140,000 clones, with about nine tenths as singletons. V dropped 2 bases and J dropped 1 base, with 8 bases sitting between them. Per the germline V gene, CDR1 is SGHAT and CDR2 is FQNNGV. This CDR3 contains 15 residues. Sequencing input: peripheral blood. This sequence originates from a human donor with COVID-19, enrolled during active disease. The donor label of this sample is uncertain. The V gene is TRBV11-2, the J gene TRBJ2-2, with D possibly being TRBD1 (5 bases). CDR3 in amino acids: CASSLQGLNTGELFF. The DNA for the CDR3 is TGTGCCAGCAGCTTACAGGGTTTGAACACCGGGGAGCTGTTTTTT.